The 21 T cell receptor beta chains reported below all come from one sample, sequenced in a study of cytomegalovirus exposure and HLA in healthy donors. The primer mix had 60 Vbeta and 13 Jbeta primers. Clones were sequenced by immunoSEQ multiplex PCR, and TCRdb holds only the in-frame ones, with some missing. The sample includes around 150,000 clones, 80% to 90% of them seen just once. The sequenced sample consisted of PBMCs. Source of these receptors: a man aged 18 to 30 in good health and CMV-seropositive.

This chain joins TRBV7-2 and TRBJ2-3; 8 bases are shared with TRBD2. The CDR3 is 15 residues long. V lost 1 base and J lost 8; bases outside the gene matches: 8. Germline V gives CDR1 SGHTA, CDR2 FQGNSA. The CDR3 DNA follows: TGTGCCAGCAGCTTAGTCGGGCGGGGGGAATTTACGCAGTATTTT. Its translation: CASSLVGRGEFTQYF.

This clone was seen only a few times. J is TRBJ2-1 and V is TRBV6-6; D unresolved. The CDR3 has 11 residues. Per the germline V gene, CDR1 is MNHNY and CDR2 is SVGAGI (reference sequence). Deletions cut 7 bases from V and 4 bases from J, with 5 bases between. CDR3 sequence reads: CASIQYNEQFF. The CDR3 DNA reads TGTGCCAGCATTCAGTACAATGAGCAGTTCTTC.

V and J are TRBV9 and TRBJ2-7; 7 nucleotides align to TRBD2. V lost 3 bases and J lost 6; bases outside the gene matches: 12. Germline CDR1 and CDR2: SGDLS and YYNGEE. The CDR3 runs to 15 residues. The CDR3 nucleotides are TGTGCCAGCAGCGGGGGAGGGCGGACGCCGGGCGAGCAGTACTTC. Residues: CASSGGGRTPGEQYF.

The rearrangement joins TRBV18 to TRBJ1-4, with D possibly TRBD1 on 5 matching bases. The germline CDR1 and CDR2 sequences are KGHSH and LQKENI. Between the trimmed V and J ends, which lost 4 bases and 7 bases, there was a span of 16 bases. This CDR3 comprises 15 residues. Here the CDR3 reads CASSQDGARGEKLFF. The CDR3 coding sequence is TGTGCCAGCTCACAGGACGGGGCGCGGGGTGAAAAACTGTTTTTT.

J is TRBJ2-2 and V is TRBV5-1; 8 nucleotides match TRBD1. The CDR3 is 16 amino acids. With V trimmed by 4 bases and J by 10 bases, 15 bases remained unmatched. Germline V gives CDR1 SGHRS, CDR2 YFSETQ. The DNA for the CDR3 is TGCGCCAGCAGCAGCGCCGGGACAGGACGACCTTTGGAGCTGTTTTTT. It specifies CASSSAGTGRPLELFF.

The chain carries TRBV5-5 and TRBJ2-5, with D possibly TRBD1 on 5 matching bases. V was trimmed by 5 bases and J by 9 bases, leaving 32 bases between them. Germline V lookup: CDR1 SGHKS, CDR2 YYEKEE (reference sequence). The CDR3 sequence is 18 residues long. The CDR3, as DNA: TGTGCCAGCAGGGCTACAGTGGCATCCGCCGGTGTGCTAGGGGCCCAGTACTTC. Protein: CASRATVASAGVLGAQYF.

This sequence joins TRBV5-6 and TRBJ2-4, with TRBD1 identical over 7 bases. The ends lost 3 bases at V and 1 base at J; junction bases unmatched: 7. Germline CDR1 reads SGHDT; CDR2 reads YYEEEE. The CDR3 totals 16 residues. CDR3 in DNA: TGTGCCAGCAGCTCCGGACAGGTTGCGGCCAAAAACATTCAGTACTTC. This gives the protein CASSSGQVAAKNIQYF.

The chain's CDR3 is CASSFYNVQGHEQYF. CDR3 nucleotides: TGTGCCAGCAGCTTCTATAACGTTCAGGGCCACGAGCAGTACTTC. The chain carries TRBV5-4 and TRBJ2-7; tentative D call: TRBD1 (5 bases). Trimming cost V 2 bases and J 5 bases, with 17 bases left between them. The CDR3 spans 15 residues. CDR1 SGHNT and CDR2 YYREEE come from the germline V gene (reference sequence). The variable domain in full, completed from reference TRBV5-4 and TRBJ2-7, reads ETGVTQSPTHLIKTRGQQVTLRCSSQSGHNTVSWYQQALGQGPQFIFQYYREEENGRGNFPPRFSGLQFPNYSSELNVNALELDDSALYLCASSFYNVQGHEQYFGPGTRLTVT.

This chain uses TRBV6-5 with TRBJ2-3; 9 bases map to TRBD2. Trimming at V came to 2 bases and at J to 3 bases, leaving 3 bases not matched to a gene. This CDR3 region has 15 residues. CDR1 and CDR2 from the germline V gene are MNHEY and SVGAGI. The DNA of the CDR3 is TGTGCCAGCAGTTACGAGCGGGGGGCGACAGATACGCAGTATTTT. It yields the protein CASSYERGATDTQYF.

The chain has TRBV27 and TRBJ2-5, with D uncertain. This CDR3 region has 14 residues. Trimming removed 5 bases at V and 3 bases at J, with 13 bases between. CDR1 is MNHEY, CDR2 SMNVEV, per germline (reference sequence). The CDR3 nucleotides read TGTGCCAGCAGTGCTACTCCCTCGAAAGAGACCCAGTACTTC. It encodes CASSATPSKETQYF.

The CDR3 DNA reads TGTGCCAGCAGTTACGCCAGCGGGGGATACAATGAGCAGTTCTTC. Translating it yields CASSYASGGYNEQFF. V gene TRBV6-5 combines with J gene TRBJ2-1, with 8 positions matching TRBD2. The CDR3 length is 15 residues. V trimming: 2 bases; J trimming: 4 bases; junction bases outside the gene matches: 4. CDR1 and CDR2 (germline): MNHEY, SVGAGI.

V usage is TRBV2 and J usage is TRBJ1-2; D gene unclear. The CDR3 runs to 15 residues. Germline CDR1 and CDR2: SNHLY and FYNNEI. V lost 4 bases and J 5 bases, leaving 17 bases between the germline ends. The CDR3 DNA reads TGTGCCAGCAGTGGCGACCCACCTCGGGGTTATGGCTACACCTTC. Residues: CASSGDPPRGYGYTF.

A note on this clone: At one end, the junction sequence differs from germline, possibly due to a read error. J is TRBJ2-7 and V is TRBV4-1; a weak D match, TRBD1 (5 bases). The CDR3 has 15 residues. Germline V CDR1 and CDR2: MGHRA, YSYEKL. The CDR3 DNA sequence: TGCGTCAGCAGCCAAGAAGGATCCAGGGTGTACGAGCAGTACTTC. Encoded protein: CVSSQEGSRVYEQYF.

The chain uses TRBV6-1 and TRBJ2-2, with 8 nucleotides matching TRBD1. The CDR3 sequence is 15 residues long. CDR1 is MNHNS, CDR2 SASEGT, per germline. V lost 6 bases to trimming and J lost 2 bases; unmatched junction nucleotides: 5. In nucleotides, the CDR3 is TGTGCCAGCAGCTACAGGGGGACCAACACCGGGGAGCTGTTTTTT. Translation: CASSYRGTNTGELFF.

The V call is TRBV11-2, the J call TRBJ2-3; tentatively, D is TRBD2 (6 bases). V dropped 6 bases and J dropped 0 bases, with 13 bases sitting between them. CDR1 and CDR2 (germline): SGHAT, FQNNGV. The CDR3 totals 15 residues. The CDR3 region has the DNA TGTGCCAGCAGTGCTCGGGGGTCTAGCACAGATACGCAGTATTTT. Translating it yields CASSARGSSTDTQYF. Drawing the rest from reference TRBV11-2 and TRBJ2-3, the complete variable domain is EAGVAQSPRYKIIEKRQSVAFWCNPISGHATLYWYQQILGQGPKLLIQFQNNGVVDDSQLPKDRFSAERLKGVDSTLKIQPAKLEDSAVYLCASSARGSSTDTQYFGPGTRLTVL.

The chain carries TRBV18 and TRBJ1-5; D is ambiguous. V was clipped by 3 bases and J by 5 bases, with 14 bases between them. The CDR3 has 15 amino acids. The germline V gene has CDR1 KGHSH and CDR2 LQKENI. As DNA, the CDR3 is TGTGCCAGCTCACCGTCTCGGAGGGAGGATCAGCCCCAGCATTTT. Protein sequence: CASSPSRREDQPQHF.

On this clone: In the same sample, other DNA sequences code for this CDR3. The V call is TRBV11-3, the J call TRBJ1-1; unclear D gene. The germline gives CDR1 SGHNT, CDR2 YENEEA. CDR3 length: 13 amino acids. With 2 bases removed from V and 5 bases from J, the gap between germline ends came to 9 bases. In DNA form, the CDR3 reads TGTGCCAGCAGCTTACGGGGAGGGACTGAAGCTTTCTTT. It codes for CASSLRGGTEAFF. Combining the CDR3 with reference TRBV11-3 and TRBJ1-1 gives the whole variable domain EAGVVQSPRYKIIEKKQPVAFWCNPISGHNTLYWYLQNLGQGPELLIRYENEEAVDDSQLPKDRFSAERLKGVDSTLKIQPAELGDSAVYLCASSLRGGTEAFFGQGTRLTVV.

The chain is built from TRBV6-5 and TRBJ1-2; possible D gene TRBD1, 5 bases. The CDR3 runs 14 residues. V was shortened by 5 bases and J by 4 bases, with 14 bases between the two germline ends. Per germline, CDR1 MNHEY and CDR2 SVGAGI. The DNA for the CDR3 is TGTGCCAGCAGTACTCAGGGAAACGGCTATGGCTACACCTTC. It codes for CASSTQGNGYGYTF.

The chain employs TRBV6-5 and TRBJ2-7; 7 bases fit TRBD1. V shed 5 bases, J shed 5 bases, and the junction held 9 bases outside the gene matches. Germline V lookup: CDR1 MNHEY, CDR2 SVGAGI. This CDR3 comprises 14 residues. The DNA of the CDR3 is TGTGCCAGCAGTAATACAGGGGTCGGAGACGAGCAGTACTTC. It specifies CASSNTGVGDEQYF.

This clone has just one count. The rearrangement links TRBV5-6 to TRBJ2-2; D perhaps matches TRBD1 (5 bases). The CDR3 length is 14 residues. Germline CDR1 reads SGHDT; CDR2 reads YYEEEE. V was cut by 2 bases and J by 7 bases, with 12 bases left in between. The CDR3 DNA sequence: TGTGCCAGCAGCTTTAGGCAGGGCGACGGGGAGCTGTTTTTT. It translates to CASSFRQGDGELFF.

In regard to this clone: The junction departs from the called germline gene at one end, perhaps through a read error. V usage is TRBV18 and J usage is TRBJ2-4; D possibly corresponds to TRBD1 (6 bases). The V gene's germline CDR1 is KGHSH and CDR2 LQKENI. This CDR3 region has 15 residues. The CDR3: CASSPITGLANSQYF. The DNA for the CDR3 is TGTGCCAGCTCACCTATTACAGGGTTAGCAAACAGTCAGTACTTC.